What follows are 3 T cell receptor beta chains derived from one specimen sequenced in a study of blood T cell repertoires in COVID-19. Some clones are missing from TCRdb's copy, which holds only in-frame ones; the method was immunoSEQ multiplex PCR. The profile shows more than 200,000 clones, around 80% of them singletons. What was sequenced was peripheral blood. The receptors derive from a woman older than 75 with COVID-19, enrolled during active disease.

This chain joins TRBV10-2 and TRBJ2-3; TRBD2 matches at 11 bases. The CDR3 sequence is 15 residues long. Trimming took 5 bases from V and 1 from J; bases not matched to a gene: 2. CDR1 is WSHSY, CDR2 SAAADI, per germline. The CDR3 here is CASSTSGGRTDTQYF. CDR3 nucleotides: TGCGCCAGCAGTACTAGCGGGGGCCGCACAGATACGCAGTATTTT.

This clone was recorded only once. The chain employs TRBV3-1 (or the pseudogene TRBV3-2) and TRBJ1-2, with D possibly TRBD1 on 5 matching bases. The CDR3 is 15 amino acids. V was trimmed by 1 base and J by 0 bases, leaving 9 bases between them. From germline, CDR1 is LGHDT and CDR2 YNNKEL (reference sequence). Here the CDR3 reads CASSQAGLTNYGYTF. The CDR3 DNA sequence: TGTGCCAGCAGCCAAGCAGGGCTCACTAACTATGGCTACACCTTC.

The genes are TRBV4-2 and TRBJ2-1; 9 bases line up with TRBD2. Germline V lookup: CDR1 LGHNA, CDR2 YNFKEQ. The CDR3 spans 16 residues. V lost 0 bases, J lost 8 bases, and 8 bases stayed unmatched. CDR3 bases: TGTGCCAGCAGCCAAGAGGCTAGCGGGGCGAGGGATGAGCAGTTCTTC. Its protein is CASSQEASGARDEQFF.